This entry describes one T cell receptor (beta chain). TCRdb analysed the reads with MiXCR anew, one entry per CDR3 protein. This sample has roughly 11,000 distinct CDR3 sequences; 50% to 60% occur once, and the top ten carry less than 75%. The CDR3 covers 13 residues. Germline V gene sequence: CDR1 DFQATT, CDR2 SNEGSKA (reference sequence). The data belong to a study of tumor-infiltrating lymphocytes in oesophageal squamous cell carcinoma. Specimen: blood. The V call is TRBV20-1, the J call TRBJ2-1, with a weak D call TRBD2 (6 bases). This clonotype was obtained from a female donor with esophageal squamous cell carcinoma. The CDR3 bases are TGCAGCGTAGAAGGGGACTCCAGGGATGAGCAGTTCTTC. Translating it yields CSVEGDSRDEQFF.